One TCR beta chain is described in this entry. Its antigen is still unknown. This specimen belongs to a study of OX40 agonist ivuxolimab in advanced cancers. On the study more broadly: In this cohort, patients received ivuxolimab, an agonistic anti-OX40 (CD134) antibody. At doses from 0.01 to 10 mg/kg, patients were given intravenous ivuxolimab every 2 weeks. Study observations and caveats: The study found that CD8+ T cells averaged more expanded clones than CD4+.

The protocol was immunoSEQ multiplex PCR, while the TCRdb copy is restricted to in-frame clones and leaves out a portion. Of approximately 70,000 clones in the sample, roughly 85% were seen once. Between the trimmed V and J ends, which lost 3 bases and 4 bases, there was a span of 13 bases. Per germline, CDR1 MNHNS and CDR2 SASEGT. The CDR3 is 14 residues long. Blood draws occurred at baseline, cycle 4 day 1, and cycle 7 day 1. This TCR was sampled from an adult with an advanced solid tumor such as melanoma, head and neck, liver or kidney cancer. The chain uses TRBV6-1 and TRBJ2-7; either TRBD1 or TRBD2 may supply D (5 bases each). The sample here was CD4+ or CD8+ T cells sorted from blood, taken in a trial of the OX40 agonist ivuxolimab. The CDR3 here is CASSEGPSDYEQYF. CDR3 in DNA: TGTGCCAGCAGTGAGGGACCATCGGATTACGAGCAGTACTTC.